The 17 T cell receptor beta chains below were found in one sample sequenced in a study of blood T cell repertoires in COVID-19 (TCRdb year 2020). The method behind the library was the immunoSEQ multiplex PCR assay. This immuneACCESS table, as held by TCRdb, lists in-frame sequences with V and J called but not all clones. Of the missing ones, under half trace to an unresolved V gene in checked studies; the others have no known cause. Across this sample there are hundreds of thousands of clones, with around 82% seen only once. Over 7% of the sample belongs to the ten largest clones. The specimen sequenced was PBMCs or T cells enriched from blood (not recorded which). These receptor sequences come from a woman in her forties with acute COVID-19.

The chain combines TRBV6-2 or TRBV6-3 with TRBJ1-5; 7 bases are shared with TRBD1. Germline CDR1 is MNHEY and CDR2 is SVGEGT. The CDR3 loop spans 14 amino acids. V gave up 4 bases and J gave up 5 bases; unmatched junction bases: 5. The CDR3 DNA follows: TGTGCCAGCAGTTTAGGGGACAGTTATCAGCCCCAGCATTTT. This encodes CASSLGDSYQPQHF.

CDR3 sequence (DNA): TGTGCCAGCAGCTCTCAAGAGACCCAGTACTTC. It codes for CASSSQETQYF. The chain couples TRBV7-6 to TRBJ2-5; no definite D call. The germline gives CDR1 SGHVS, CDR2 FNYEAQ. The V and J ends lost 4 bases and 2 bases respectively, with 2 bases between them. This CDR3 is built from 11 residues. Full variable domain (outside the CDR3, taken from reference TRBV7-6 and TRBJ2-5): GAGVSQSPRYKVTKRGQDVALRCDPISGHVSLYWYRQALGQGPEFLTYFNYEAQQDKSGLPNDRFSAERPEGSISTLTIQRTEQRDSAMYRCASSSQETQYFGPGTRLLVL.

This clone appeared once. The chain carries TRBV28 and TRBJ2-7; tentatively, D is TRBD1 (7 bases). Germline lookup yields CDR1 MDHEN and CDR2 SYDVKM. Deletions cut 5 bases from V and 2 bases from J, with 16 bases between. This CDR3 comprises 15 residues. The CDR3 loop reads CASSRGTVGAYEQYF. The CDR3 DNA follows: TGTGCCAGCAGTCGGGGGACAGTCGGGGCCTACGAGCAGTACTTC.

The rearrangement joins TRBV28 to TRBJ1-2; TRBD1 matches at 7 bases. Trimming took 6 bases from V and 7 from J; bases not matched to a gene: 5. There are 12 residues in the CDR3. The V gene's germline CDR1 is MDHEN and CDR2 SYDVKM. DNA of the CDR3: TGTGCCAGCAGGCAGGGGGTTTTTGGCTACACCTTC. Translated, it gives CASRQGVFGYTF.

The genes are TRBV11-2 and TRBJ1-2; D possibly corresponds to TRBD1 (6 bases). The CDR3 is 17 residues long. The germline V gene encodes CDR1 SGHAT and CDR2 FQNNGV. V lost 0 bases and J 4 bases, leaving 18 bases between the germline ends. The CDR3 DNA reads TGTGCCAGCAGCTTAGATGGGGGGGCGGACATAGGCTATGGCTACACCTTC. Residues: CASSLDGGADIGYGYTF.

The CDR3, as DNA: TGTGCCAGCAGTTCCCAACAGGGGTTCGGCGAGCAGTACTTC. This sequence encodes CASSSQQGFGEQYF. This rearrangement joins TRBV28 to TRBJ2-7; 7 bases agree with TRBD1. CDR3 length: 14 residues. The trim removed 4 bases at V and 6 bases at J, leaving 9 bases unmatched. Per germline, CDR1 MDHEN and CDR2 SYDVKM.

The rearrangement uses TRBV18 and TRBJ1-1; D gene uncertain. Trimming left V 3 bases short and J 4 bases short, with 6 bases between. CDR1 and CDR2 (germline): KGHSH, LQKENI. The CDR3 has 12 residues. The CDR3 loop is CASSPGVTEAFF. The DNA of the CDR3 is TGTGCCAGCTCACCGGGCGTCACTGAAGCTTTCTTT.

This chain joins TRBV18 and TRBJ1-2; 7 nucleotides align to TRBD1. V trimming: 3 bases; J trimming: 6 bases; junction bases outside the gene matches: 4. The CDR3 has 13 amino acids. CDR1 KGHSH and CDR2 LQKENI come from the germline V gene. CDR3 loop: CASSPATGNGYTF. The CDR3 region has the DNA TGTGCCAGCTCACCCGCGACAGGGAATGGCTACACCTTC. Using reference TRBV18 and TRBJ1-2 for the parts outside the CDR3, the full variable domain is NAGVMQNPRHLVRRRGQEARLRCSPMKGHSHVYWYRQLPEEGLKFMVYLQKENIIDESGMPKERFSAEFPKEGPSILRIQQVVRGDSAAYFCASSPATGNGYTFGSGTRLTVV.

The rearrangement joins TRBV7-9 to TRBJ1-1; no clear D gene. Germline lookup yields CDR1 SEHNR and CDR2 FQNEAQ (reference sequence). Trimming stripped 1 base from V and 5 bases from J, with 14 bases between. The CDR3 runs 15 residues. The CDR3 DNA is TGTGCCAGCAGCTTAGGTGAGATGGCTAGAACTGAAGCTTTCTTT. Encoded protein: CASSLGEMARTEAFF.

This chain joins TRBV3-1 (or the pseudogene TRBV3-2) and TRBJ2-5; tentative D call: TRBD2 (6 bases). Trimming pared 0 bases from V and 4 bases from J, leaving 36 bases between. The CDR3 has 23 amino acids. From germline, CDR1 is LGHDT and CDR2 YNNKEL (reference sequence). The CDR3 bases are TGTGCCAGCAGCCAAGAGAGGCCTATTCGGGGAGTTGGGCGGGATCAAGATAGAGAGACCCAGTACTTC. Translated: CASSQERPIRGVGRDQDRETQYF.

This clone has just one count. This chain connects TRBV27 to TRBJ1-4, with 12 nucleotides matching TRBD1. Germline-derived CDR1 and CDR2 are MNHEY and SMNVEV (reference sequence). The V and J ends lost 6 bases and 7 bases, in that order; junction bases with no gene match: 15. The CDR3 has 18 amino acids. CDR3 residues: CASSPVFGTGGAGEKLFF. The CDR3 nucleotides read TGTGCCAGCAGCCCCGTTTTCGGGACAGGGGGCGCGGGTGAAAAACTGTTTTTT.

This clone was seen once. This rearrangement joins TRBV24-1 to TRBJ1-2; 11 bases are shared with TRBD1. This CDR3 is built from 15 residues. CDR1 is KGHDR and CDR2 is SFDVKD in the germline V gene. V dropped 5 bases and J dropped 4; count of bases not matched to a gene: 5. The chain's CDR3 is CATSARGTGGYGYTF. Here the CDR3 DNA reads TGTGCCACCAGTGCCCGAGGGACAGGGGGCTATGGCTACACCTTC.

This chain joins TRBV9 and TRBJ1-2, with D possibly being TRBD1 (5 bases). In germline, CDR1 is SGDLS, CDR2 YYNGEE. The CDR3 covers 15 residues. The germline V and J ends were trimmed by 0 bases and 2 bases, with 11 bases remaining between them. CDR3 DNA sequence: TGTGCCAGCAGCGTAGCTCCTGGGGGGAACTATGGCTACACCTTC. This translates into CASSVAPGGNYGYTF. The full variable domain, in which reference TRBV9 and TRBJ1-2 provide the parts outside the CDR3, is DSGVTQTPKHLITATGQRVTLRCSPRSGDLSVYWYQQSLDQGLQFLIQYYNGEERAKGNILERFSAQQFPDLHSELNLSSLELGDSALYFCASSVAPGGNYGYTFGSGTRLTVV.

The rearrangement joins TRBV2 to TRBJ2-6, with 9 positions matching TRBD1. J gave up 2 bases and V 6 bases, and 8 bases lay outside the gene matches. In germline, CDR1 is SNHLY, CDR2 FYNNEI. The CDR3 has 17 amino acids. CDR3 region: CASRSGTGRAGANVLTF. The CDR3 bases are TGTGCCAGCAGGTCCGGGACAGGGCGGGCTGGGGCCAACGTCCTGACTTTC.

On this clone itself: This CDR3 is also generated by other DNA sequences in the sample. The rearrangement uses TRBV12-3 or TRBV12-4 and TRBJ1-5, with TRBD1 as a possible D gene (6 bases). Trimming left V 3 bases short and J 7 bases short, with 7 bases between. CDR3 length: 12 residues. The CDR3 DNA follows: TGTGCCAGCAGTTTTGGGGGCCAGCCCCAGCATTTT. Protein sequence: CASSFGGQPQHF.

The rearrangement links TRBV5-1 to TRBJ1-1; TRBD1 matches at 8 bases. This CDR3 has 13 amino acids. The germline gives CDR1 SGHRS, CDR2 YFSETQ. The V and J ends lost 4 bases and 5 bases, in that order; junction bases with no gene match: 4. CDR3 nucleotides: TGCGCCAGCAGCCAACAGGGGGGGACTGAAGCTTTCTTT. Its protein is CASSQQGGTEAFF.

The chain has TRBV7-8 and TRBJ2-7; 7 nucleotides line up with TRBD1. From germline, CDR1 is SGHVS and CDR2 FQNEAQ. The CDR3 covers 15 residues. The V and J ends lost 1 base and 5 bases, in that order; junction bases with no gene match: 8. The CDR3 sequence: CASSLDETGLNEQYF. In DNA form, the CDR3 reads TGTGCCAGCAGCTTAGATGAGACAGGGTTAAACGAGCAGTACTTC.